These 21 T cell receptor beta chains were sequenced from one sample in a study of T cell responses to AZD1222 COVID-19 vaccine. Profiling relied on immunoSEQ multiplex PCR, and the TCRdb table lists in-frame clones only, not all of them. This sample has 89,000 or so clones, with around 83% found just once. Material: peripheral blood, obtained 28 days after the second AZD1222 dose. The receptors originated from an adult who received the AZD1222 COVID-19 vaccine.

Only one count was recorded for this clone. The chain is built from TRBV25-1 and TRBJ2-3, with TRBD2 matching 12 bases. Losses at the gene ends were 3 bases for V and 6 bases for J; bases not matched to a gene: 7. The CDR3 consists of 16 residues. Germline V gene lookup returns CDR1 MGHDK and CDR2 SYGVNS. This CDR3 reads CASSDWLAGGPDTQYF. CDR3 sequence (DNA): TGTGCCAGCAGTGATTGGCTAGCGGGAGGGCCGGATACGCAGTATTTT.

This clone appeared a few times. V usage is TRBV29-1 and J usage is TRBJ2-7; weak D call: TRBD2 (6 bases). The germline gives CDR1 SQVTM, CDR2 ANQGSEA. Trimming cost V 7 bases and J 5 bases, with 15 bases left between them. The length of the CDR3 is 12 residues. The CDR3: CSGGDRPNEQYF. Written as DNA, the CDR3 is TGCAGCGGGGGGGATCGTCCCAACGAGCAGTACTTC.

The CDR3 region is CASSQPGQNAQYF. The CDR3 bases are TGCGCCAGCAGCCAACCGGGACAGAATGCGCAGTATTTT. The chain couples TRBV4-1 to TRBJ2-3; TRBD1 aligns across 7 bases. The CDR3 is 13 residues long. The V gene end was trimmed by 2 bases and the J gene end by 10 bases; junction bases not matched to a gene: 6. Per the germline V gene, CDR1 is MGHRA and CDR2 is YSYEKL.

The chain uses TRBV28 and TRBJ1-6; 7 nucleotides line up with TRBD1. The CDR3 has 16 residues. Trimming cost V 5 bases and J 4 bases; bases outside gene matches: 8. Looked up from germline, CDR1 is MDHEN and CDR2 is SYDVKM. CDR3 sequence (DNA): TGTGCCAGCAGTCCGAAGGTGACAGGGTATAATTCACCCCTCCACTTT. Translating it yields CASSPKVTGYNSPLHF.

The rearrangement uses TRBV5-8 and TRBJ2-7, with D possibly matching TRBD1 (5 bases). The V end lost 1 base, the J end lost 0 bases, and 8 bases lay between the germline ends. The germline V gene encodes CDR1 SGHTS and CDR2 YDEGEE. This CDR3 is 14 amino acids long. The DNA for the CDR3 is TGTGCCAGCAGCTTGAGGGGATTCTCCTACGAGCAGTACTTC. Residues: CASSLRGFSYEQYF.

The chain combines TRBV7-9 with TRBJ2-4, with D hard to call. Germline V gene sequence: CDR1 SEHNR, CDR2 FQNEAQ (reference sequence). The CDR3 consists of 14 residues. Trimming took 1 base from V and 0 from J, leaving 4 bases between them. The CDR3 DNA is TGTGCCAGCAGCTTAGACATAGCCAAAAACATTCAGTACTTC. Protein: CASSLDIAKNIQYF.

The rearrangement uses TRBV10-3 and TRBJ1-5; D is undetermined. Trimming shortened V by 3 bases and J by 0 bases, and 9 bases separated the two germline ends. CDR3 length: 15 residues. Germline V gene sequence: CDR1 ENHRY, CDR2 SYGVKD. CDR3 DNA sequence: TGTGCCATCAGTGACCGGGCGGATAGCAATCAGCCCCAGCATTTT. Protein: CAISDRADSNQPQHF.

This sequence joins TRBV11-3 and TRBJ2-3; D is unclear. Germline assignment: CDR1 SGHNT and CDR2 YENEEA. V was clipped by 1 base and J by 0 bases, with 11 bases between them. The CDR3 covers 16 residues. CDR3 DNA: TGTGCCAGCAGCTTAGGCCGCAGCCCCAGCACAGATACGCAGTATTTT. Amino acid sequence: CASSLGRSPSTDTQYF.

The J gene is TRBJ2-1, the V gene TRBV9, with D possibly TRBD2 on 5 matching bases. This CDR3 contains 13 residues. Trimming took 0 bases from V and 9 from J, leaving 10 bases between them. The germline gives CDR1 SGDLS, CDR2 YYNGEE. The CDR3 here is CASSVAISVEQFF. The CDR3 coding sequence is TGTGCCAGCAGCGTAGCTATTAGCGTTGAGCAGTTCTTC. The entire variable domain, with the rest obtained from reference TRBV9 and TRBJ2-1, is as follows: DSGVTQTPKHLITATGQRVTLRCSPRSGDLSVYWYQQSLDQGLQFLIQYYNGEERAKGNILERFSAQQFPDLHSELNLSSLELGDSALYFCASSVAISVEQFFGPGTRLTVL.

This sequence joins TRBV6-1 and TRBJ1-5; tentative D call: TRBD1 (6 bases). This CDR3 contains 15 residues. Trimming removed 0 bases from V and 6 bases from J, with 12 bases in between. From germline, CDR1 is MNHNS and CDR2 SASEGT. CDR3: CASSEAGGLGQPQHF. The CDR3 DNA is TGTGCCAGCAGTGAAGCAGGGGGGCTCGGTCAGCCCCAGCATTTT.

The rearrangement joins TRBV5-1 to TRBJ2-7; perhaps TRBD2 as D (5 bases). Germline values: CDR1 SGHRS, CDR2 YFSETQ. V was trimmed by 4 bases and J by 7 bases, leaving 15 bases between them. This CDR3 region has 13 residues. The CDR3 DNA reads as TGCGCCAGCAGCGTGGCGTGGGAGAGTGAGCAGTACTTC. Its translation is CASSVAWESEQYF.

Details on this clone: The sample holds other DNA sequences that translate to the same CDR3. The chain joins TRBV2 to TRBJ2-6; 8 bases agree with TRBD1. The CDR3 runs 17 residues. CDR1 is SNHLY, CDR2 FYNNEI, per germline. With V trimmed by 5 bases and J by 0 bases, 6 bases remained unmatched. CDR3 loop: CASSSGTGGSGANVLTF. CDR3 DNA: TGTGCCAGCAGTTCCGGCACAGGGGGCTCTGGGGCCAACGTCCTGACTTTC. Supplemented by reference TRBV2 and TRBJ2-6, the full variable domain reads EPEVTQTPSHQVTQMGQEVILRCVPISNHLYFYWYRQILGQKVEFLVSFYNNEISEKSEIFDDQFSVERPDGSNFTLKIRSTKLEDSAMYFCASSSGTGGSGANVLTFGAGSRLTVL.

The chain carries TRBV3-1 (or the pseudogene TRBV3-2) and TRBJ1-2; tentative D call: TRBD1 (5 bases). Looked up from germline, CDR1 is LGHDT and CDR2 is YNNKEL (reference sequence). This CDR3 is 18 amino acids long. V gave up 0 bases and J gave up 3 bases, with 20 bases separating them. This CDR3 is CASSQDSSFGGSYYGYTF. Written as DNA, the CDR3 is TGTGCCAGCAGCCAAGATAGCAGCTTTGGGGGGTCCTACTATGGCTACACCTTC.

This clone was detected a few times. The chain employs TRBV27 and TRBJ1-5, with D tentatively TRBD1 (6 bases). The ends were cut back, 1 base at V and 4 bases at J, with 11 bases in the middle. The CDR3 sequence is 15 residues long. CDR1 and CDR2 (germline): MNHEY, SMNVEV (reference sequence). The CDR3 region is CASSLLGGGNQPQHF. Here the CDR3 DNA reads TGTGCCAGCAGTTTATTGGGGGGCGGAAATCAGCCCCAGCATTTT.

The rearrangement uses TRBV4-2 and TRBJ2-5, with D perhaps TRBD2 (6 bases). The V end was cut by 2 bases, the J end by 3 bases, with 10 bases between. Germline lookup yields CDR1 LGHNA and CDR2 YNFKEQ. The CDR3 spans 14 residues. CDR3 in amino acids: CASSQPGGEETQYF. DNA for the CDR3: TGTGCCAGCAGCCAACCCGGAGGGGAAGAGACCCAGTACTTC.

The gene calls are TRBV5-1 and TRBJ2-7; weak D call: TRBD2 (6 bases). V shed 5 bases and J shed 5 bases, with 17 bases lying between them. The CDR3 consists of 14 residues. Germline V gene sequence: CDR1 SGHRS, CDR2 YFSETQ. Here the CDR3 DNA reads TGCGCCAGCAGACGAGAGGGACTCCGGGACGAGCAGTACTTC. Amino acids: CASRREGLRDEQYF.

The chain carries TRBV28 and TRBJ1-2; D is ambiguous. This CDR3 spans 14 amino acids. Germline V gene lookup returns CDR1 MDHEN and CDR2 SYDVKM. The V end lost 3 bases, the J end lost 5 bases, and 13 bases lay between the germline ends. Here the CDR3 reads CASSFWAGGYGYTF. Written as DNA, the CDR3 is TGTGCCAGCAGTTTCTGGGCAGGCGGGTATGGCTACACCTTC.

The chain uses TRBV19 and TRBJ2-3; D remains unclear. From germline, CDR1 is LNHDA and CDR2 SQIVND (reference sequence). The V end was cut by 10 bases, the J end by 6 bases, with 8 bases between. This CDR3 spans 10 amino acids. CDR3 nucleotides: TGTGCCACCTTTGGGGATACGCAGTATTTT. Translation gives CATFGDTQYF.

The rearrangement joins TRBV19 to TRBJ2-3; D perhaps matches TRBD1 (6 bases). CDR3 length: 16 amino acids. Looked up from germline, CDR1 is LNHDA and CDR2 is SQIVND (reference sequence). The V end was cut by 4 bases, the J end by 6 bases, with 20 bases between. Here the CDR3 reads CASSTDLTGASDTQYF. The CDR3 nucleotides are TGTGCCAGTAGTACCGACTTGACAGGTGCCTCCGATACGCAGTATTTT.

The chain joins TRBV6-5 to TRBJ1-1; no firm D call. Trimming removed 10 bases from V and 2 bases from J, with 11 bases in between. Germline V lookup: CDR1 MNHEY, CDR2 SVGAGI. The CDR3 contains 12 residues. CDR3 sequence: CATSGFNTEAFF. For the CDR3, the DNA is TGTGCCACCTCGGGGTTCAACACTGAAGCTTTCTTT.

The V call is TRBV7-2, the J call TRBJ1-5; no clear D. CDR3 length: 15 amino acids. The germline CDR1 and CDR2 sequences are SGHTA and FQGNSA. Deletions cut 0 bases from V and 6 bases from J, with 12 bases between. The CDR3 nucleotides read TGTGCCAGCAGCTTAGCGCTAACGGGGAGTCAGCCCCAGCATTTT. This encodes CASSLALTGSQPQHF.